These 24 T cell receptor beta chains share one sample of origin, sequenced in a study of blood T cell repertoires in COVID-19. Profiling relied on immunoSEQ multiplex PCR, and the TCRdb table lists in-frame clones only, not all of them. The sample lists 20,000 to 25,000 clones, around 80% occurring once. Specimen: peripheral blood. The receptors derive from a man aged 55 to 70 with active COVID-19.

The chain uses TRBV7-8 and TRBJ2-3; TRBD2 matches 7 bases. The CDR3 totals 17 residues. The V and J ends lost 1 base and 1 base, in that order; junction bases with no gene match: 8. The germline V gene has CDR1 SGHVS and CDR2 FQNEAQ. The chain's CDR3 is CASSLEASGSRTDTQYF. The DNA of the CDR3 is TGTGCCAGCAGCTTAGAGGCTAGCGGTTCACGCACAGATACGCAGTATTTT.

The rearrangement joins TRBV7-9 to TRBJ2-1, with 7 bases fitting TRBD2. The germline gives CDR1 SEHNR, CDR2 FQNEAQ (reference sequence). V lost 11 bases and J lost 7; bases outside the gene matches: 17. There are 15 residues in the CDR3. The CDR3 region is CAAEDLGRELNEQFF. DNA for the CDR3: TGTGCCGCAGAAGATTTGGGGCGGGAGCTGAATGAGCAGTTCTTC.

The gene calls are TRBV19 and TRBJ2-1; TRBD2 agrees at 15 bases. The V gene end was trimmed by 4 bases and the J gene end by 9 bases; junction bases not matched to a gene: 4. CDR3 length: 15 amino acids. The germline gives CDR1 LNHDA, CDR2 SQIVND (reference sequence). CDR3 bases: TGTGCCAGTAGTAAGGGACTAGCGGGAGGTGGTGAGCAGTTCTTC. Translation gives CASSKGLAGGGEQFF.

V gene TRBV6-5 combines with J gene TRBJ2-3; no firm D call. This CDR3 comprises 15 residues. CDR1 and CDR2 (germline): MNHEY, SVGAGI. V shed 5 bases and J shed 4 bases, with 16 bases lying between them. This chain's CDR3 is CASSTRVPGADTQYF. DNA for the CDR3: TGTGCCAGCAGTACCCGGGTCCCCGGTGCAGATACGCAGTATTTT.

J is TRBJ1-6 and V is TRBV30, with a possible D match to TRBD1 (6 bases). Per germline, CDR1 GTSNPN and CDR2 SVGIG (reference sequence). Trimming cost V 2 bases and J 9 bases, with 11 bases left between them. This CDR3 region has 13 residues. CDR3 sequence reads: CAWSWPGVSPLHF. CDR3 nucleotides: TGTGCCTGGAGTTGGCCAGGGGTTTCACCCCTCCACTTT.

This clone was recorded once. This sequence joins TRBV21-1 and TRBJ2-2; TRBD1 is the table's D call, not checked against the DNA. TRBV21-1 is deemed a pseudogene. This CDR3 contains 16 residues. The CDR3 DNA is TGTGCCAGCAGCAAAGAGACAGGGGGGTACACCGGGGAGCTGTTTTTT. Its translation: CASSKETGGYTGELFF.

CDR3 DNA: TGTGCCAGCAGGAAAGACGGGTCCAATGAGCAGTTCTTC. Residues: CASRKDGSNEQFF. The rearrangement links TRBV2 to TRBJ2-1; no reliable D call. Trimming took 6 bases from V and 6 from J, leaving 12 bases between them. The CDR3 sequence is 13 residues long. Germline values: CDR1 SNHLY, CDR2 FYNNEI. Full variable domain (missing parts from reference TRBV2 and TRBJ2-1): EPEVTQTPSHQVTQMGQEVILRCVPISNHLYFYWYRQILGQKVEFLVSFYNNEISEKSEIFDDQFSVERPDGSNFTLKIRSTKLEDSAMYFCASRKDGSNEQFFGPGTRLTVL.

The chain has TRBV30 and TRBJ2-1; 9 positions agree with TRBD2. The CDR3 is 14 residues long. V trimming: 5 bases; J trimming: 5 bases; junction bases outside the gene matches: 7. Germline assignment: CDR1 GTSNPN and CDR2 SVGIG (reference sequence). The CDR3 nucleotides are TGTGCCTGGGAGGCGGGAGGGACCGACAATGAGCAGTTCTTC. Its translation: CAWEAGGTDNEQFF.

This clone is large. This chain joins TRBV6-2 or TRBV6-3 and TRBJ1-5, with 8 bases matching TRBD1. J lost 5 bases, V lost 2 bases, and 8 bases had no gene match. Looked up from germline, CDR1 is MNHEY and CDR2 is SVGEGT. This CDR3 is 16 amino acids long. The chain's CDR3 is CASSYTPGQEDQPQHF. Written as DNA, the CDR3 is TGTGCCAGCAGTTACACCCCGGGACAGGAAGATCAGCCCCAGCATTTT.

The chain combines TRBV15 with TRBJ2-2, with 11 bases identical to TRBD2. CDR1 is LNHNV, CDR2 YYDKDF, per germline (reference sequence). The CDR3 covers 16 residues. The V gene end was trimmed by 1 base and the J gene end by 6 bases; junction bases not matched to a gene: 4. CDR3 sequence reads: CATSRGASGRSGELFF. CDR3 nucleotides: TGTGCCACCAGCAGAGGGGCTAGCGGGAGGTCCGGGGAGCTGTTTTTT.

V is TRBV15 and J is TRBJ2-7; 9 nucleotides align to TRBD2. V lost 3 bases to trimming and J lost 6 bases; unmatched junction nucleotides: 12. Looked up from germline, CDR1 is LNHNV and CDR2 is YYDKDF (reference sequence). The CDR3 has 16 amino acids. CDR3 amino acids: CATSREDSGSIAEQYF. In DNA form, the CDR3 reads TGTGCCACCAGCAGGGAGGATAGCGGGAGTATAGCCGAGCAGTACTTC.

The chain links TRBV24-1 to TRBJ2-7; 9 bases are shared with TRBD1. The CDR3 has 14 residues. The germline V gene encodes CDR1 KGHDR and CDR2 SFDVKD. Trimming at V came to 8 bases and at J to 4 bases, leaving 8 bases not matched to a gene. CDR3 in amino acids: CATTTRDREYEQYF. The DNA for the CDR3 is TGTGCCACCACCACCCGGGACAGGGAGTACGAGCAGTACTTC.

The chain is built from TRBV11-1 and TRBJ2-5, with a tentative D call TRBD1 (6 bases). The CDR3 sequence is 14 residues long. The V end lost 5 bases, the J end lost 0 bases, and 10 bases lay between the germline ends. Germline V gives CDR1 SGHAT, CDR2 FQDESV (reference sequence). CDR3: CASSRGQYQETQYF. The CDR3 DNA follows: TGTGCCAGCAGCCGTGGACAGTACCAAGAGACCCAGTACTTC.

The chain combines TRBV24-1 with TRBJ2-1; D unclear. Trimming left V 5 bases short and J 3 bases short, with 16 bases between. This CDR3 is 16 amino acids long. Per the germline V gene, CDR1 is KGHDR and CDR2 is SFDVKD. The CDR3 bases are TGTGCCACCAGTGTCCCCGGTGGTGGCGGCTACAATGAGCAGTTCTTC. Translated: CATSVPGGGGYNEQFF.

This clone was found once. The gene calls are TRBV11-3 and TRBJ2-3; 7 nucleotides align to TRBD2. The CDR3 loop spans 16 amino acids. The V gene end was trimmed by 1 base and the J gene end by 0 bases; junction bases not matched to a gene: 4. Germline V lookup: CDR1 SGHNT, CDR2 YENEEA. CDR3 residues: CASSLASAGSTDTQYF. The DNA for the CDR3 is TGTGCCAGCAGCTTAGCGTCAGCGGGGAGCACAGATACGCAGTATTTT.

The gene calls are TRBV15 and TRBJ2-7, with TRBD1 matching 8 bases. CDR3 size: 14 residues. V gave up 4 bases and J gave up 6 bases; unmatched junction bases: 8. Germline CDR1 LNHNV, CDR2 YYDKDF (reference sequence). CDR3 DNA: TGTGCCACCAGCACCCGACGGACAGGGTCCGAGCAGTACTTC. Residues: CATSTRRTGSEQYF. Drawing the rest from reference TRBV15 and TRBJ2-7, the complete variable domain is DAMVIQNPRYQVTQFGKPVTLSCSQTLNHNVMYWYQQKSSQAPKLLFHYYDKDFNNEADTPDNFQSRRPNTSFCFLDIRSPGLGDTAMYLCATSTRRTGSEQYFGPGTRLTVT.

The chain employs TRBV5-4 and TRBJ2-5, with a tentative D call TRBD1 (5 bases). CDR1 and CDR2 (germline): SGHNT, YYREEE (reference sequence). CDR3 size: 15 residues. The V and J ends lost 3 bases and 1 base respectively, with 13 bases between them. CDR3 loop: CASSSKVRGQETQYF. In DNA, the CDR3 is TGTGCCAGCAGCTCCAAGGTTAGGGGCCAAGAGACCCAGTACTTC.

This chain links TRBV29-1 with TRBJ2-7; TRBD2 aligns across 7 bases. Looked up from germline, CDR1 is SQVTM and CDR2 is ANQGSEA. V was pared by 6 bases and J by 6 bases, with 5 bases of the junction left unmatched. The CDR3 is 11 residues long. CDR3 region: CSVPWGGEQYF. As DNA, the CDR3 is TGCAGCGTCCCGTGGGGGGGCGAGCAGTACTTC.

The chain carries TRBV19 and TRBJ2-2, with TRBD2 identical over 8 bases. This CDR3 has 16 residues. Germline values: CDR1 LNHDA, CDR2 SQIVND (reference sequence). V was pared by 4 bases and J by 12 bases, with 16 bases of the junction left unmatched. CDR3 sequence reads: CASSTTSSGRNPKLFF. The CDR3 DNA reads TGTGCCAGTAGTACAACGTCCAGCGGGAGAAATCCAAAGCTGTTTTTT.

The rearrangement uses TRBV19 and TRBJ1-4; 7 bases align to TRBD1. Looked up from germline, CDR1 is LNHDA and CDR2 is SQIVND (reference sequence). The CDR3 runs to 15 residues. Trimming at V came to 5 bases and at J to 7 bases, leaving 10 bases not matched to a gene. The CDR3 is CASSGHRGKSEKLFF. The CDR3 DNA is TGTGCCAGTAGTGGTCACAGGGGAAAGAGTGAAAAACTGTTTTTT.

This sequence joins TRBV6-5 and TRBJ2-1, with TRBD2 matching over 7 bases. The germline V gene has CDR1 MNHEY and CDR2 SVGAGI. After removal of 4 bases from V and 6 bases from J, the junction contained 6 bases not matched to a gene. This CDR3 has 14 amino acids. The CDR3 protein is CASSWGGSGNEQFF. The CDR3 bases are TGTGCCAGCAGTTGGGGCGGGAGCGGCAATGAGCAGTTCTTC.

The chain couples TRBV11-2 to TRBJ2-1; D ambiguous. V shed 4 bases and J shed 2 bases, with 6 bases lying between them. CDR1 and CDR2 from the germline V gene are SGHAT and FQNNGV. This CDR3 contains 13 residues. CDR3 residues: CASSSRAYNEQFF. CDR3 nucleotide sequence: TGTGCCAGCAGCTCCCGGGCCTACAATGAGCAGTTCTTC.

The chain is built from TRBV7-3 and TRBJ2-3, with D possibly matching TRBD1 (5 bases). The germline V and J ends were trimmed by 8 bases and 5 bases, with 20 bases remaining between them. This CDR3 comprises 15 residues. CDR1 and CDR2 from the germline V gene are SGHTA and FQGTGA. CDR3 coding DNA: TGTGCCAGCGCGGAGTCAGGGTCTTCTGGAGATACGCAGTATTTT. Its protein product is CASAESGSSGDTQYF.

The rearrangement joins TRBV6-5 to TRBJ1-4; D unresolved. Trimming stripped 4 bases from V and 7 bases from J, with 19 bases between. CDR1 is MNHEY and CDR2 is SVGAGI in the germline V gene. The length of the CDR3 is 16 residues. The CDR3 is CASSSTGPIAREKLFF. The CDR3 DNA follows: TGTGCCAGCAGTTCAACGGGTCCAATCGCCCGTGAAAAACTGTTTTTT.